The rows below give T cell receptor beta chains drawn from one sample of a study of OX40 agonist ivuxolimab in advanced cancers. Sequenced by immunoSEQ multiplex PCR; TCRdb stores in-frame clones only, minus some. The table records more than 45,000 clones, around 86% of them present only once. Sequencing used CD4+ or CD8+ T cells sorted from blood, obtained in a trial of the OX40 agonist ivuxolimab. The receptors stem from an adult with an advanced solid tumor such as melanoma, head and neck, liver or kidney cancer. Each CDR3 is given with its conserved first and last residue. The D gene is left open where the match is weak. Only some rows state a clone size, as once, few, many or a class for expanded clones.

. TRBJ1-4 TRBV19 few CAVLSTNEKLFF TGTGCCGTGTTGTCAACTAATGAAAAACTGTTTTTT
. TRBJ1-5 TRBV2 . CASSEERNQPQHF TGTGCCAGCAGCGAGGAAAGAAACCAGCCCCAGCATTTT
TRBD2 TRBJ2-3 TRBV30 . CAWSPGTNTDTQYF TGTGCCTGGAGCCCCGGGACTAACACAGATACGCAGTATTTT
TRBD1 TRBJ1-3 TRBV7-2 . CASSVAGTDTIYF TGTGCCAGCAGCGTCGCCGGGACAGACACCATATATTTT
TRBD2 TRBJ2-7 TRBV19 . CASSLGTSGSSLFEQYF TGTGCCAGTAGTTTGGGGACTAGCGGGAGTTCCCTTTTCGAGCAGTACTTC
. TRBJ2-3 TRBV19 . CASSKGLRTDTQYF TGTGCCAGTAGTAAGGGACTGAGAACAGATACGCAGTATTTT
TRBD2 TRBJ2-3 TRBV7-7 . CASSLTAGSTDTQYF TGTGCCAGCAGCTTAACAGCGGGAAGCACAGATACGCAGTATTTT
TRBD2 TRBJ2-3 TRBV7-3 . CASSPRLAGGGRDTQYF TGTGCCAGCAGCCCCCGACTAGCGGGAGGGGGAAGAGATACGCAGTATTTT
. TRBJ1-2 TRBV2 . CASSEFGYGYTF TGTGCCAGCAGTGAATTCGGTTATGGCTACACCTTC
TRBD1 TRBJ1-1 TRBV5-4 . CASSSGQGRVGTEAFF TGTGCCAGCAGCTCCGGACAGGGGAGGGTAGGCACTGAAGCTTTCTTT
. TRBJ1-4 TRBV5-3 . CARSSHGPSEANEKLFF TGTGCCAGAAGCTCGCACGGGCCGTCAGAGGCTAATGAAAAACTGTTTTTT
TRBD2 TRBJ2-5 TRBV5-4 . CASSRGGGLVEETQYF TGTGCCAGCAGTAGAGGAGGAGGACTAGTAGAAGAGACCCAGTACTTC
. TRBJ1-1 TRBV7-9 . CASSLGRGGTEAFF TGTGCCAGCAGCTTAGGTCGAGGGGGCACTGAAGCTTTCTTT
TRBD1 TRBJ2-3 TRBV7-9 . CASRSTGGVADTQYF TGTGCCAGCAGATCGACAGGGGGCGTTGCAGATACGCAGTATTTT
. TRBJ2-2 TRBV9 . CASSVAGEGLFF TGTGCCAGCAGCGTAGCTGGCGAAGGGCTGTTTTTT
TRBD1 TRBJ1-6 TRBV10-2 few CASSESRTGGTSPLHF TGCGCCAGCAGTGAGTCGAGGACAGGGGGAACCTCACCCCTCCACTTT
. TRBJ2-2 TRBV6-6 . CASTPWGQLNTGELFF TGTGCCAGCACCCCGTGGGGGCAGCTGAACACCGGGGAGCTGTTTTTT
TRBD2 TRBJ2-7 TRBV10-3 . CAIRTSGGHQEQYF TGTGCCATCCGGACTAGCGGGGGGCATCAAGAGCAGTACTTC
. TRBJ1-1 TRBV2 . CASSERGGRFSTEAFF TGTGCCAGCAGTGAAAGAGGTGGCAGGTTTTCCACTGAAGCTTTCTTT
. TRBJ2-3 TRBV7-3 . CASSLGRREEDTQYF TGTGCCAGCAGCCTAGGCCGGAGGGAGGAAGATACGCAGTATTTT
. TRBJ1-4 TRBV2 . CASKNLGGSNEKLFF TGTGCCAGCAAGAATCTAGGGGGGTCTAATGAAAAACTGTTTTTT
. TRBJ1-1 TRBV6-5 once CASSYSSLNTEAFF TGTGCCAGCAGTTACTCTTCCCTGAACACTGAAGCTTTCTTT
. TRBJ2-5 TRBV11-3 . CASSDTQETQYF TGTGCCAGCAGCGATACACAAGAGACCCAGTACTTC
. TRBJ1-1 TRBV5-1 once CASSLGGAGNTEAFF TGCGCCAGCAGCTTGGGAGGGGCGGGGAACACTGAAGCTTTCTTT
. TRBJ1-1 TRBV25-1 . CASSEGPWSTEAFF TGTGCCAGCAGTGAGGGGCCTTGGTCCACTGAAGCTTTCTTT
TRBD1 TRBJ1-1 TRBV11-2 . CASSGDRGRVAEAFF TGTGCCAGCAGCGGGGACAGGGGGCGTGTGGCTGAAGCTTTCTTT
. TRBJ2-1 TRBV7-9 . CASSLGEIGNEQFF TGTGCCAGCAGCTTAGGGGAGATCGGAAATGAGCAGTTCTTC
. TRBJ2-2 TRBV9 . CASSVGTANTGELFF TGTGCCAGCAGCGTAGGGACCGCGAACACCGGGGAGCTGTTTTTT
. TRBJ1-3 TRBV5-5 . CASSLGTGTAGNTIYF TGTGCCAGCAGCTTGGGGACCGGGACGGCCGGAAACACCATATATTTT
TRBD1 TRBJ1-4 TRBV6-4 . CASSDGTGGRGYEKLFF TGTGCCAGCAGTGACGGGACAGGGGGAAGAGGATATGAAAAACTGTTTTTT
. TRBJ1-5 TRBV28 . CASSLWAGGRPQHF TGTGCCAGCAGTTTATGGGCCGGAGGTAGGCCCCAGCATTTT